These T cell receptor beta chains were read from a single sample in a study of shared clonotypes between healthy human individuals. TCRdb's copy holds only in-frame clones and misses some; the assay was immunoSEQ multiplex PCR. The sample has some 2.1 million clones, roughly 95% seen once. Input material: naive CD8+ T cells sorted from blood. These receptors all stem from a man between 18 and 29 years old in good health. Each CDR3 is given with its conserved first and last residue. The order of the fields is J gene, V gene, clone size, D gene, CDR3 DNA, CDR3 protein. The D gene is left open where the match is weak. Only part of the rows carry a size: once, few, many, or a class if the clone is expanded.

TRBJ2-1 TRBV5-4 . . TGTGCCAGCAGCCAACCGGGCCTCCCCGACAATGAGCAGTTCTTC CASSQPGLPDNEQFF
TRBJ2-7 TRBV10-3 once TRBD2 TGTGCCATCAGTGATCGGGGGGGCCTCAGCGCCTACGAGCAGTACTTC CAISDRGGLSAYEQYF
TRBJ2-4 TRBV7-8 . . TGTGCCAGCAGCCCATTTCCAGGGGTGGACATTCAGTACTTC CASSPFPGVDIQYF
TRBJ2-2 TRBV2 . . TGTGCCAGCAGTGAAGGGACGGATTCCACCGGGGAGCTGTTTTTT CASSEGTDSTGELFF
TRBJ2-7 TRBV10-2 . . TGCGCCAGCAGTGAGAGTTACGAGCAGTACTTC CASSESYEQYF
TRBJ2-3 TRBV7-9 . TRBD2 TGTGCCAGCAGCTCCTCCGATTTACTAGCGGGAGACCCAGATACGCAGTATTTT CASSSSDLLAGDPDTQYF
TRBJ2-5 TRBV6-6 . . TGTGCCAGCAGTTACTCCCCAGAGACCCAGTACTTC CASSYSPETQYF
TRBJ2-5 TRBV28 once TRBD2 TGTGCCAGCCACGCTGAACTAGCGCAAGAGACCCAGTACTTC CASHAELAQETQYF
TRBJ2-1 TRBV6-1 . . TGTGCCAGCAGTGAAGTCTACTACCCGGGTAGCAATGAGCAGTTCTTC CASSEVYYPGSNEQFF
TRBJ2-7 TRBV29-1 . . TGCAGCGTCCTCATGGGGACCTACGAGCAGTACTTC CSVLMGTYEQYF
TRBJ2-3 TRBV30 . . TGTGCCTGGAGTGTATTAGACATCACAGATACGCAGTATTTT CAWSVLDITDTQYF
TRBJ2-1 TRBV15 . . TGTGCCACCAGCAGAGCGAGCAGCCCCAATGAGCAGTTCTTC CATSRASSPNEQFF
TRBJ1-1 TRBV5-1 . . TGCGCCAGCAGCTGGGGAGCGGGGGACACTGAAGCTTTCTTT CASSWGAGDTEAFF
TRBJ1-6 TRBV4-3 once . TGCGCCAGCAGCCAAGATGCTAACACCCTTGTTTCACCCCTCCACTTT CASSQDANTLVSPLHF
TRBJ1-5 TRBV29-1 . . TGCAGCGTTGAAAGATTTTGGGACATAGCGCAGCCCCAGCATTTT CSVERFWDIAQPQHF
TRBJ1-1 TRBV19 . . TGTGCCAGTAGTGGTTTTGGGCTTGGGACTGAAGCTTTCTTT CASSGFGLGTEAFF
TRBJ2-7 TRBV11-2 . . TGTGCCAGCAGCTTAGAGCCTCGGGTCCTCTCCTACGAGCAGTACTTC CASSLEPRVLSYEQYF
TRBJ1-6 TRBV13 . . TGTGCCAGCACCTCCGGGGAGGGCTGGGATTCACCCCTCCACTTT CASTSGEGWDSPLHF
TRBJ2-7 TRBV13 . . TGTGCCAGCAGCTTGTTGGGAGTGCCATCCTACGAGCAGTACTTC CASSLLGVPSYEQYF
TRBJ2-7 TRBV6-1 once . TGTGCCAGCAGCCCGGCTATAGGGGTACACTACGAGCAGTACTTC CASSPAIGVHYEQYF
TRBJ2-2 TRBV19 . . TGTGCCAGTAGTATCCCCGCCGGGGAGCTGTTTTTT CASSIPAGELFF
TRBJ2-7 TRBV5-4 . . TGTGCCAGCAGCCCGATCGGGACAAGTGGGGGGGCCTACGAGCAGTACTTC CASSPIGTSGGAYEQYF
TRBJ1-3 TRBV9 . . TGTGCCAGCAGCACCGGGACTTCAGGAAACACCATATATTTT CASSTGTSGNTIYF
TRBJ1-6 TRBV6-5 . . TGTGCCAGCAGCTGGACCTCCTATAATTCACCCCTCCACTTT CASSWTSYNSPLHF
TRBJ1-2 TRBV2 . . TGTGCCAGGACGGACTTTAACTATGGCTACACCTTC CARTDFNYGYTF
TRBJ1-1 TRBV27 . . TGTGCCAGCAGTCACTCTAGGGGGAGTGAAGCTTTCTTT CASSHSRGSEAFF
TRBJ2-7 TRBV7-6 . . TGTGCCAGCAGTGTGATCGCGGCTCCCTCCTACGAGCAGTACTTC CASSVIAAPSYEQYF
TRBJ2-7 TRBV19 . TRBD2 TGTGCCAGTAGTATGACTAGCGCCTACGAGCAGTACTTC CASSMTSAYEQYF
TRBJ2-1 TRBV7-9 once TRBD1 TGTGCCAGCACCCTGCCGGACAGGGGAAGGGATGAGCAGTTCTTC CASTLPDRGRDEQFF
TRBJ1-2 TRBV5-1 . . TGCGCCAGCAGCTTGGGGCAGGCTAACTATGGCTACACCTTC CASSLGQANYGYTF
TRBJ2-7 TRBV19 . . TGTGCCAGTAGTATGGGGCAGGTTCACGAGCAGTACTTC CASSMGQVHEQYF
TRBJ1-5 TRBV10-2 . TRBD1 TGCGCCAGCGGACAGGGTACGTACGGCAATCAGCCCCAGCATTTT CASGQGTYGNQPQHF
TRBJ2-7 TRBV27 once . TGTGCCAGCAGTTTATCGATTGGGGACGGCTACGAGCAGTACTTC CASSLSIGDGYEQYF
TRBJ2-1 TRBV7-9 . TRBD2 TGTGCCAGCAGCCAGGGACTAGCGGGAGGAATTGAGCAGTTCTTC CASSQGLAGGIEQFF
TRBJ2-7 TRBV28 . TRBD1 TGTGCCAGCAGTAAACCCGGGCGGGACAGGGATAACTACGAGCAGTACTTC CASSKPGRDRDNYEQYF
TRBJ2-7 TRBV27 . . TGTGCCAGCAGCCCGAGCATGGGGGAGAGCTCCTACGAGCAGTACTTC CASSPSMGESSYEQYF
TRBJ1-6 TRBV28 . . TGTGCCAGCAGCCCCGGGACCATGGGTTCACCCCTCCACTTT CASSPGTMGSPLHF